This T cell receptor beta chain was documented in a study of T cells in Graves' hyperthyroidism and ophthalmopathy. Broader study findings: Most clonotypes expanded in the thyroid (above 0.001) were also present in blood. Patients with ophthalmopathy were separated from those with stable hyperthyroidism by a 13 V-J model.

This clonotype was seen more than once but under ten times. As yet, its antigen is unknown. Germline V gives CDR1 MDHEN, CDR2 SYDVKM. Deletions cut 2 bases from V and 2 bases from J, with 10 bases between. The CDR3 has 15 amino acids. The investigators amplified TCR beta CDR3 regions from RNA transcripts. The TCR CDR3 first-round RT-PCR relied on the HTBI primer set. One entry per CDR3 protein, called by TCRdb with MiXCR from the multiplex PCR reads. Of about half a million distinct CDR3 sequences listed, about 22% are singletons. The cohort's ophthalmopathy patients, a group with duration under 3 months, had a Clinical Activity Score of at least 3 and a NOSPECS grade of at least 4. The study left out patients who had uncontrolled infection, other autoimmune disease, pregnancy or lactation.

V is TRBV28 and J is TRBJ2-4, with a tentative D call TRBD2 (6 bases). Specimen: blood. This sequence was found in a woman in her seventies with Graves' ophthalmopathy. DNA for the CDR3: TGTGCCAGCAGTTTAGGGGGGAGGTCCAAAAACATTCAGTACTTC. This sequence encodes CASSLGGRSKNIQYF.